This TCR beta chain was documented in a study of shared clonotypes between healthy human individuals. Assay used: immunoSEQ multiplex PCR; TCRdb lists only in-frame clones, some missing. The profile shows more than 400,000 clones, about 85% of them singletons. Trimming took off 0 bases at V and 0 bases at J, with 15 bases between the two ends. The CDR3 runs to 18 residues. Germline CDR1 reads KGHSH; CDR2 reads LQKENI. This clone was counted only a few times. The sample taken for sequencing was PBMCs. This receptor was identified in a woman aged 40 to 49 in good health. Some clones in this sample may be carry-over from other donors' samples. The chain has TRBV18 and TRBJ1-3; D remains unclear. CDR3 region: CASSPPYLFGYSGNTIYF. For the CDR3, the DNA is TGTGCCAGCTCACCACCGTATCTGTTCGGGTACTCTGGAAACACCATATATTTT.